One sample yielded the 24 T cell receptor beta chains listed below, sequenced in a study of blood T cell repertoires in COVID-19. Produced via immunoSEQ multiplex PCR; TCRdb's table is partial and in-frame only. The data hold about 200,000 clones, with around 86% observed a single time. The sequencing sample was made of peripheral blood. The receptors were sampled from a woman between 50 and 59 years old with COVID-19, enrolled during active disease.

The gene calls are TRBV5-1 and TRBJ1-2; 10 nucleotides agree with TRBD1. Germline-derived CDR1 and CDR2 are SGHRS and YFSETQ. Trimming removed 4 bases from V and 6 bases from J; junction bases left unmatched: 9. The CDR3 contains 15 residues. CDR3 region: CASSVKDRGADGYTF. The CDR3 DNA is TGCGCCAGCAGCGTAAAGGACAGGGGGGCGGATGGCTACACCTTC.

This clone is a singleton in its sample. This chain links TRBV29-1 with TRBJ2-3; 11 bases are shared with TRBD2. The germline V gene encodes CDR1 SQVTM and CDR2 ANQGSEA. This CDR3 spans 15 amino acids. J lost 4 bases, V lost 4 bases, and 7 bases had no gene match. The CDR3 loop reads CSVGQTSGEADTQYF. In nucleotides, the CDR3 is TGCAGCGTTGGGCAGACTAGCGGGGAGGCAGATACGCAGTATTTT.

This rearrangement joins TRBV19 to TRBJ2-6; TRBD1 might be the D (6 bases). Between the trimmed V and J ends, which lost 4 bases and 2 bases, there was a span of 24 bases. Germline CDR1 LNHDA, CDR2 SQIVND (reference sequence). The CDR3 loop spans 20 amino acids. The CDR3 sequence is CASSTSFERGQLPGANVLTF. CDR3 coding DNA: TGTGCCAGTAGTACCAGCTTCGAGAGGGGACAACTCCCTGGGGCCAACGTCCTGACTTTC.

V gene TRBV27 combines with J gene TRBJ1-3, with TRBD1 as a possible D gene (5 bases). V lost 4 bases, J lost 1 base, and 14 bases lay in between. The CDR3 contains 16 residues. The germline V gene encodes CDR1 MNHEY and CDR2 SMNVEV (reference sequence). The CDR3 bases are TGTGCCAGCAGTTCTAACAAGGGGCTATCTGGAAACACCATATATTTT. Amino acid sequence: CASSSNKGLSGNTIYF.

The chain carries TRBV7-9 and TRBJ1-1; a weak D match, TRBD1 (5 bases). Germline CDR1 SEHNR, CDR2 FQNEAQ (reference sequence). There are 15 residues in the CDR3. V was pared by 2 bases and J by 2 bases, with 12 bases between. The CDR3 bases are TGTGCCAGCAGCTTACCTCAGGGTGGTAACACTGAAGCTTTCTTT. This encodes CASSLPQGGNTEAFF.

The rearrangement joins TRBV7-9 to TRBJ2-7; D perhaps matches TRBD1 (6 bases). Germline values: CDR1 SEHNR, CDR2 FQNEAQ (reference sequence). Trimming cost V 0 bases and J 2 bases, with 17 bases left between them. The CDR3 sequence is 17 residues long. The chain's CDR3 is CASSLAVPRGTPYEQYF. The CDR3 DNA reads as TGTGCCAGCAGCTTAGCTGTCCCTAGGGGGACCCCCTACGAGCAGTACTTC.

J is TRBJ1-2 and V is TRBV6-5; maybe TRBD1 (5 bases). Trimming took 8 bases from V and 4 from J, leaving 11 bases between them. CDR3 size: 12 residues. The germline CDR1 and CDR2 sequences are MNHEY and SVGAGI. CDR3 amino acids: CASLQVPYGYTF. The CDR3 DNA is TGTGCCAGCCTACAGGTGCCCTATGGCTACACCTTC.

The CDR3 nucleotides read TGTGCCAGCAGTTACTCGGGGGAGACTAGCGCCGGGGAGCTGTTTTTT. Its protein is CASSYSGETSAGELFF. The chain employs TRBV6-5 and TRBJ2-2, with 8 bases identical to TRBD2. The CDR3 has 16 residues. V was pared by 0 bases and J by 6 bases, with 6 bases of the junction left unmatched. Germline-derived CDR1 and CDR2 are MNHEY and SVGAGI.

In this sample, this clone turned up a few times. The genes are TRBV7-9 and TRBJ2-1; the match to TRBD2 covers 12 bases. The CDR3 contains 17 residues. Trimming removed 1 base from V and 6 bases from J; junction bases left unmatched: 7. Germline lookup yields CDR1 SEHNR and CDR2 FQNEAQ (reference sequence). CDR3 in amino acids: CASSLGGLAGHPNEQFF. CDR3 sequence (DNA): TGTGCCAGCAGCTTAGGGGGACTAGCGGGCCACCCCAATGAGCAGTTCTTC.

This chain uses TRBV11-3 with TRBJ2-1, with TRBD2 as a possible D gene (7 bases). Germline V lookup: CDR1 SGHNT, CDR2 YENEEA. The CDR3 spans 16 residues. V lost 0 bases and J lost 5, with 14 bases in between. The CDR3 DNA sequence: TGTGCCAGCAGCTTAGAGGGGGGGAGACAGGACAATGAGCAGTTCTTC. This codes for CASSLEGGRQDNEQFF. Together with reference TRBV11-3 and TRBJ2-1, the CDR3 gives the full variable domain: EAGVVQSPRYKIIEKKQPVAFWCNPISGHNTLYWYLQNLGQGPELLIRYENEEAVDDSQLPKDRFSAERLKGVDSTLKIQPAELGDSAVYLCASSLEGGRQDNEQFFGPGTRLTVL.

As DNA, the CDR3 is TGTGCCAGCAGTCCCCCAGGGCGAGGAGAGACCCAGTACTTC. Translating gives CASSPPGRGETQYF. The V call is TRBV27, the J call TRBJ2-5, with D possibly TRBD1 on 5 matching bases. CDR1 and CDR2 (germline): MNHEY, SMNVEV (reference sequence). Trimming removed 5 bases from V and 4 bases from J, with 14 bases in between. The length of the CDR3 is 14 residues.

V and J are TRBV5-8 and TRBJ2-7, with D perhaps matching TRBD2 (5 bases). V was trimmed by 3 bases and J by 4 bases, leaving 20 bases between them. Germline loops: CDR1 SGHTS, CDR2 YDEGEE. The CDR3 is 16 amino acids. Written as DNA, the CDR3 is TGTGCCAGCAGCTCCACTACTAGTTCTCGGGTTTACGAGCAGTACGTC. Translation: CASSSTTSSRVYEQYV.

In the case of this clone: The same CDR3 can be traced to other DNA sequences in this sample. The gene calls are TRBV5-1 and TRBJ2-2; D is perhaps TRBD1 (6 bases). CDR1 and CDR2 from the germline V gene are SGHRS and YFSETQ. The germline V and J ends were trimmed by 1 base and 2 bases, with 9 bases remaining between them. There are 15 residues in the CDR3. The CDR3 region has the DNA TGCGCCAGCAGCTTGACAGGGTCTAACACCGGGGAGCTGTTTTTT. Translation: CASSLTGSNTGELFF.

The chain has TRBV19 and TRBJ2-7; 9 bases line up with TRBD1. This CDR3 is 14 amino acids long. Germline CDR1 LNHDA, CDR2 SQIVND (reference sequence). J gave up 2 bases and V 5 bases, and 4 bases lay outside the gene matches. The DNA for the CDR3 is TGTGCCAGTAGTCTTGGGACAGGGCCCTACGAGCAGTACTTC. Its protein is CASSLGTGPYEQYF.

The V and J genes are TRBV28 and TRBJ2-1; D is uncertain. Germline lookup yields CDR1 MDHEN and CDR2 SYDVKM. The V end was cut by 2 bases, the J end by 13 bases, with 15 bases between. The CDR3 loop spans 13 amino acids. In DNA form, the CDR3 reads TGTGCCAGCAGTTTAGGTGGTAGTGAGTTACAGTTCTTC. Translation: CASSLGGSELQFF.

The chain employs TRBV6-5 and TRBJ1-5, with D maybe TRBD1 (5 bases). The CDR3 consists of 14 residues. Deletions cut 7 bases from V and 5 bases from J, with 15 bases between. Germline CDR1 reads MNHEY; CDR2 reads SVGAGI. CDR3 nucleotide sequence: TGTGCCAGCAAGGGACTGGCAGTACATCAGCCCCAGCATTTT. Amino acid sequence: CASKGLAVHQPQHF.

The chain has TRBV18 and TRBJ2-7, with TRBD1 matching over 7 bases. CDR3 length: 16 amino acids. Per germline, CDR1 KGHSH and CDR2 LQKENI. Trimming at V came to 3 bases and at J to 5 bases, leaving 13 bases not matched to a gene. CDR3 loop: CASSPIVSTGQNEQYF. In DNA form, the CDR3 reads TGTGCCAGCTCACCGATAGTATCGACAGGGCAGAACGAGCAGTACTTC.

CDR3 protein: CASSVLPIGYGYTF. Here the CDR3 DNA reads TGCGCCAGCAGTGTATTACCCATCGGGTATGGCTACACCTTC. J is TRBJ1-2 and V is TRBV10-2; D remains ambiguous. CDR3 size: 14 residues. Trimming stripped 4 bases from V and 5 bases from J, with 14 bases between. CDR1 and CDR2 from the germline V gene are WSHSY and SAAADI.

The chain carries TRBV7-2 and TRBJ2-5, with a tentative D call TRBD2 (6 bases). The CDR3 contains 14 residues. The germline V gene has CDR1 SGHTA and CDR2 FQGNSA. Trimming stripped 0 bases from V and 10 bases from J, with 15 bases between. The CDR3 protein is CASSLALGGVGQYF. The CDR3 nucleotides read TGTGCCAGCAGCTTAGCGCTAGGCGGGGTGGGCCAGTACTTC.

This rearrangement joins TRBV30 to TRBJ1-6; the match to TRBD1 covers 9 bases. CDR3 length: 14 residues. V shed 4 bases, J shed 11 bases, and the junction held 9 bases outside the gene matches. Germline lookup yields CDR1 GTSNPN and CDR2 SVGIG (reference sequence). CDR3 sequence: CAWNPGQGSTPLHF. CDR3 nucleotides: TGTGCCTGGAATCCGGGACAGGGATCTACACCCCTCCACTTT.

This clone was detected once. The gene calls are TRBV15 and TRBJ1-5; the match to TRBD1 covers 7 bases. The V and J ends lost 3 bases and 7 bases, in that order; junction bases with no gene match: 12. The CDR3 loop spans 16 amino acids. In germline, CDR1 is LNHNV, CDR2 YYDKDF (reference sequence). Here the CDR3 DNA reads TGTGCCACCAGCAGGTATAGGGGACAGTCCACCCAGCCCCAGCATTTT. Translating it yields CATSRYRGQSTQPQHF.

The chain uses TRBV6-2 or TRBV6-3 and TRBJ1-2, with 8 bases that match TRBD1. The CDR3 is 18 amino acids. The germline gives CDR1 MNHEY, CDR2 SVGEGT. V lost 6 bases and J lost 7; bases outside the gene matches: 22. In nucleotides, the CDR3 is TGTGCCAGCAGCCGACTAGGCCAAATTCTCAGGGGGCGTTTTGGCTACACCTTC. Translating it yields CASSRLGQILRGRFGYTF.

J is TRBJ1-2 and V is TRBV11-3, with D unclear. The V gene's germline CDR1 is SGHNT and CDR2 YENEEA. Trimming removed 1 base from V and 4 bases from J, with 7 bases in between. This CDR3 region has 13 residues. CDR3 nucleotide sequence: TGTGCCAGCAGCTTAGGAGGTGCCTATGGCTACACCTTC. Protein product: CASSLGGAYGYTF. Based on the CDR3 plus reference TRBV11-3 and TRBJ1-2, the full variable domain is EAGVVQSPRYKIIEKKQPVAFWCNPISGHNTLYWYLQNLGQGPELLIRYENEEAVDDSQLPKDRFSAERLKGVDSTLKIQPAELGDSAVYLCASSLGGAYGYTFGSGTRLTVV.

Regarding this clone: The identical CDR3 is also encoded by other nucleotide sequences in the sample. The V call is TRBV6-5, the J call TRBJ1-1, with D possibly matching TRBD1 (5 bases). There are 13 residues in the CDR3. Germline CDR1 and CDR2: MNHEY and SVGAGI. Trimming removed 5 bases from V and 1 base from J, with 8 bases in between. CDR3 bases: TGTGCCAGCAGTACAGGAAGGAACACTGAAGCTTTCTTT. Amino acid sequence: CASSTGRNTEAFF.